This T cell receptor beta chain emerged from a study of T-cell memory formation after mild COVID-19 (dated by TCRdb to about 2021). Regarding the study in general: TCR sequence clusters from the two donors were found to be largely donor specific. T-cell clones expanding and contracting after mild COVID-19 in a couple of donors were tracked by longitudinal TCRalpha and TCRbeta repertoire sequencing. Two young, previously healthy adult volunteers made up the cohort, one male and one female.

Broad study findings and their caveats: Only two mild cases were covered by the study, and larger cohorts that include severe cases with pre-infection samples were considered necessary. Clones that contracted from day 15 to 85 showed balanced CD4/CD8 phenotypes, whereas a second wave of clones that expanded from day 15 to 37 leaned towards CD4+. The second-wave clones that peaked on day 37 were not confirmed to be SARS-CoV-2 specific. Contracting CD4+ clones were found mainly in CM and EM memory subsets, while CD8+ clones were enriched in EMRA. Some responding clones were found in pre-infection memory, which suggests that pre-existing cross-reactive memory T cells took part in the SARS-CoV-2 response.

PBMCs were isolated by Ficoll-Paque density gradient centrifugation. The CDR3 runs 19 residues from the cysteine to the phenylalanine. Only the CDR3 DNA is retained, 57 bases long and in frame from the first base. Trimming at the junction amounts to 7 bases on V and 6 bases on J, and the germline ends lie 28 bases apart. This clonotype appeared a few times. Its antigen is unknown. Qualities for individual bases were not recorded, and no much larger clone is one base off. Sequencing relied on an Illumina NovaSeq 6000. cDNA libraries for TCRalpha and TCRbeta were prepared by 5'RACE using constant-segment primers, with sample barcodes and unique molecular identifiers added. Trizol reagent was used to extract RNA from every sample. Amplification of the libraries took two PCR steps, and the second step added a second sample barcode plus Illumina TruSeq adapters. Sequencing of libraries was performed on an Illumina NovaSeq with 2 x 150 bp paired-end reads. As for the original processing: Reads were demultiplexed and collapsed into UMI-guided consensus sequences with migec v1.2.7. Using mixcr v2.1.11, the UMI consensuses were aligned to TRA and TRB V and J templates and assembled into clonotypes. Clonotypes were classified as expanded or contracted when called significant by both edgeR and NoisET, with noise models trained on biological replicates. For edgeR calls, the cutoffs were a false discovery rate-adjusted p below 0.01 and a log2 fold-change threshold of 1. As an exploratory analysis of dynamics, PCA with hierarchical clustering was applied to max-normalized trajectories of the 1000 most abundant clonotypes. The CD4 or CD8 phenotype of responding clones was assigned using the separately sequenced CD4+ and CD8+ repertoires. Clones were called with MiXCR by TCRdb after fastp trimmed the public reads at Q25, and only in-frame beta chains were retained. Every entry covers one CDR3 protein and lists the most common genes and DNA from its rows. These V and J calls derive from TCRdb rather than the authors' analysis. For this sample there are 560,000 or so distinct CDR3 sequences; roughly 17% appear just once. The ten largest make up around 7.8% of the sample.

The sequencing input was PBMCs or a T cell subset sorted from them (not recorded which). The TCR was taken from an adult woman who had mild COVID-19 (a few samples of this study predate the infection). The sample titles of this study are shuffled in the database, so cell type and time point are left out; the donor was told from shared clones. Recombination linked TRBV12-3 or TRBV12-4 to TRBJ1-6; TRBD1 is a weak D gene call, 6 bases matching. The bases read TGTGCCAGCACCCAGAGCGGCTGGTTCCGGGGGGCGAGTAATTCACCCCTCCACTTT. Its coded protein is CASTQSGWFRGASNSPLHF.